Shown below are 4 T cell receptor beta chains from a single sample sequenced in a study of PD-L1 blockade in urothelial cancer. The time point denotes: pretreatment peripheral blood. Method: immunoSEQ multiplex PCR; TCRdb's copy keeps in-frame clones and lacks some. The table has 54,000 or so clones, 75% to 90% seen once. The specimen comprised PBMCs, sampled around atezolizumab (anti-PD-L1) treatment. Receptors were obtained from a man aged 45-65 years with urothelial cancer.

The chain employs TRBV28 and TRBJ2-7; TRBD1 aligns across 8 bases. J lost 2 bases, V lost 6 bases, and 6 bases had no gene match. The CDR3 spans 14 residues. CDR1 and CDR2 from the germline V gene are MDHEN and SYDVKM. The DNA for the CDR3 is TGTGCCAGCAGCCGGACAGGGAATACCTACGAGCAGTACTTC. This sequence encodes CASSRTGNTYEQYF.

V usage is TRBV18 and J usage is TRBJ1-6, with D perhaps TRBD1 (6 bases). This CDR3 has 14 residues. Germline CDR1 KGHSH, CDR2 LQKENI. Trimming pared 2 bases from V and 9 bases from J, leaving 11 bases between. The CDR3 DNA follows: TGTGCCAGCTCACCAGAAGGGGGTGTTTCACCCCTCCACTTT. Residues: CASSPEGGVSPLHF. The whole variable domain, filled in from reference TRBV18 and TRBJ1-6, reads NAGVMQNPRHLVRRRGQEARLRCSPMKGHSHVYWYRQLPEEGLKFMVYLQKENIIDESGMPKERFSAEFPKEGPSILRIQQVVRGDSAAYFCASSPEGGVSPLHFGNGTRLTVT.

V and J are TRBV28 and TRBJ2-7; weak D call: TRBD1 (6 bases). Germline assignment: CDR1 MDHEN and CDR2 SYDVKM. Trimming took off 2 bases at V and 1 base at J, with 9 bases between the two ends. The CDR3 contains 14 residues. CDR3 loop: CASSLVTGSYEQYF. CDR3 bases: TGTGCCAGCAGTTTAGTCACAGGGTCCTACGAGCAGTACTTC. Supplemented by reference TRBV28 and TRBJ2-7, the full variable domain reads DVKVTQSSRYLVKRTGEKVFLECVQDMDHENMFWYRQDPGLGLRLIYFSYDVKMKEKGDIPEGYSVSREKKERFSLILESASTNQTSMYLCASSLVTGSYEQYFGPGTRLTVT.

The V gene is TRBV28, the J gene TRBJ2-4; TRBD2 might be the D (7 bases). This CDR3 region has 13 residues. V was pared by 8 bases and J by 9 bases, with 17 bases between. From germline, CDR1 is MDHEN and CDR2 SYDVKM. The DNA of the CDR3 is TGTGCCAGCCTCGGGGGGCTAGGGGGCATTCAGTACTTC. Its protein product is CASLGGLGGIQYF. Combining the CDR3 with reference TRBV28 and TRBJ2-4 gives the whole variable domain DVKVTQSSRYLVKRTGEKVFLECVQDMDHENMFWYRQDPGLGLRLIYFSYDVKMKEKGDIPEGYSVSREKKERFSLILESASTNQTSMYLCASLGGLGGIQYFGAGTRLSVL.